This paragraph covers one TCR beta chain sequence. The source of the sample is a study of blood T cell repertoires in COVID-19. Looking at the study overall: The origin of the acute and convalescent COVID-19 samples was the United States, Italy and Spain.

Profiling relied on immunoSEQ multiplex PCR, and the TCRdb table lists in-frame clones only, not all of them. Among 130,000 to 150,000 clones listed, 88% were seen once. V lost 3 bases to trimming and J lost 3 bases; unmatched junction nucleotides: 4. The germline CDR1 and CDR2 sequences are MDHEN and SYDVKM. There are 15 residues in the CDR3. Sequenced material: peripheral blood. The chain recombines TRBV28 with TRBJ1-5; 8 bases agree with TRBD1. The TCR comes from a man aged 50 to 59 with active or convalescent COVID-19. As DNA, the CDR3 is TGTGCCAGCAGTTTGTTACAGGGGGACAATCAGCCCCAGCATTTT. Translation: CASSLLQGDNQPQHF.